This passage covers 22 T cell receptor beta chains from one sample sequenced in a study of blood T cell repertoires in COVID-19. Profiled with immunoSEQ multiplex PCR; TCRdb holds only in-frame clones, not every one. The sample records hundreds of thousands of clones, just over 85% being singletons. The specimen was peripheral blood. These receptors were collected from a woman under 40 with active or convalescent COVID-19.

Written as DNA, the CDR3 is TGTGCCAGCAGCTTAGAGGGCAGCTTGTCTGGGGCCAACGTCCTGACTTTC. Translation gives CASSLEGSLSGANVLTF. J is TRBJ2-6 and V is TRBV11-2; D ambiguous. CDR1 is SGHAT, CDR2 FQNNGV, per germline. The CDR3 contains 17 residues. V lost 0 bases to trimming and J lost 1 base, with 10 bases between them.

The V and J genes are TRBV29-1 and TRBJ2-2; no reliable D call. CDR3 size: 13 residues. V shed 4 bases and J shed 0 bases, with 6 bases lying between them. CDR1 and CDR2 (germline): SQVTM, ANQGSEA. CDR3 region: CSVGHPNTGELFF. The CDR3 DNA follows: TGCAGCGTTGGACACCCGAACACCGGGGAGCTGTTTTTT.

The chain combines TRBV6-4 with TRBJ2-7; D is possibly TRBD2 (6 bases). This CDR3 has 17 amino acids. Germline V lookup: CDR1 MRHNA, CDR2 SNTAGT. Trimming shortened V by 2 bases and J by 3 bases, and 20 bases separated the two germline ends. CDR3: CASSDTKAPSANYEQYF. CDR3 nucleotides: TGTGCCAGCAGTGACACGAAGGCGCCTAGCGCAAACTACGAGCAGTACTTC.

The chain combines TRBV7-6 with TRBJ2-3, with 7 bases matching TRBD2. Trimming took 1 base from V and 4 from J; bases not matched to a gene: 17. The CDR3 extends over 19 amino acids. The V gene's germline CDR1 is SGHVS and CDR2 FNYEAQ. The CDR3 coding sequence is TGTGCCAGCAGCTTAGAGGGCAGGTCGTCTAGCGGTTTCTCAGATACGCAGTATTTT. It specifies CASSLEGRSSSGFSDTQYF.

This chain joins TRBV5-4 and TRBJ1-1; 9 bases fit TRBD1. Germline V gives CDR1 SGHNT, CDR2 YYREEE (reference sequence). V dropped 4 bases and J dropped 6; count of bases not matched to a gene: 7. The CDR3 is 14 residues long. This chain's CDR3 is CASSRDRDSAEAFF. CDR3 bases: TGTGCCAGCAGCAGGGACAGGGATTCTGCTGAAGCTTTCTTT.

The DNA for the CDR3 is TGTGCCAGCAGCCGTGGTCTGGGAGGAGAGACCCAGTACTTC. Amino acids: CASSRGLGGETQYF. This chain joins TRBV3-1 (or the pseudogene TRBV3-2) and TRBJ2-5, with D possibly matching TRBD2 (6 bases). The CDR3 totals 14 residues. From germline, CDR1 is LGHDT and CDR2 YNNKEL (reference sequence). Trimming removed 4 bases at V and 4 bases at J, with 13 bases between.

This chain joins TRBV14 and TRBJ2-1, with D tentatively TRBD2 (6 bases). The CDR3 covers 15 residues. Trimming pared 1 base from V and 9 bases from J, leaving 16 bases between. Per germline, CDR1 SGHDN and CDR2 FVKESK. As DNA, the CDR3 is TGTGCCAGCAGCCAAGGTTCCTTAACGGGGGTTGAGCAGTTCTTC. Amino acids: CASSQGSLTGVEQFF.

V usage is TRBV6-5 and J usage is TRBJ1-6; D perhaps matches TRBD1 (6 bases). Germline V gene data show CDR1 as MNHEY and CDR2 as SVGAGI. V was clipped by 6 bases and J by 10 bases, with 13 bases between them. This CDR3 has 13 residues. In DNA form, the CDR3 reads TGTGCCAGCAGGGTTACAGGGAGCTCACCCCTCCACTTT. It is translated as CASRVTGSSPLHF.

The chain couples TRBV7-9 to TRBJ2-2, with a possible D match to TRBD1 (6 bases). V lost 8 bases and J lost 5, with 12 bases in between. The CDR3 has 13 residues. Germline loops: CDR1 SEHNR, CDR2 FQNEAQ (reference sequence). Written as DNA, the CDR3 is TGTGCCAGCGGGGGTCAGGGGACCGGGGAGCTGTTTTTT. Its protein product is CASGGQGTGELFF.

The chain combines TRBV24-1 with TRBJ2-5; 14 nucleotides agree with TRBD2. With V trimmed by 9 bases and J by 9 bases, 11 bases remained unmatched. CDR1 KGHDR and CDR2 SFDVKD come from the germline V gene. CDR3 length: 15 amino acids. The CDR3 DNA reads TGTGCCACCTCAGCCTGGACTAGCGGGAGGACGGCCCAGTACTTC. It codes for CATSAWTSGRTAQYF.

The chain carries TRBV7-9 and TRBJ1-1; 9 bases are a match to TRBD1. The length of the CDR3 is 15 residues. Trimming at V came to 1 base and at J to 6 bases, leaving 6 bases not matched to a gene. CDR1 is SEHNR, CDR2 FQNEAQ, per germline (reference sequence). In DNA form, the CDR3 reads TGTGCCAGCAGCTTAGTGTGGGACAGGGTTGCTGAAGCTTTCTTT. Translated: CASSLVWDRVAEAFF.

This clone was recorded only once. The rearrangement joins TRBV9 to TRBJ2-5; 10 bases agree with TRBD1. The J segment lost 5 bases and the V segment lost 0 bases, leaving 4 bases of the junction unmatched. The CDR3 covers 15 residues. The germline V gene has CDR1 SGDLS and CDR2 YYNGEE. The CDR3 DNA follows: TGTGCCAGCAGCGTAGTGGGGACAGGGGACGAGACCCAGTACTTC. Translation gives CASSVVGTGDETQYF.

The rearrangement links TRBV14 to TRBJ2-1; 12 nucleotides line up with TRBD2. The CDR3 loop spans 16 amino acids. The V gene end was trimmed by 5 bases and the J gene end by 8 bases; junction bases not matched to a gene: 10. The germline V gene encodes CDR1 SGHDN and CDR2 FVKESK. The CDR3 is CASSFLAGGPAYEQFF. For the CDR3, the DNA is TGTGCCAGCAGCTTCCTAGCGGGAGGGCCTGCCTATGAGCAGTTCTTC.

V is TRBV5-8 and J is TRBJ2-1, with 8 bases fitting TRBD1. Germline CDR1 reads SGHTS; CDR2 reads YDEGEE. V trimming: 3 bases; J trimming: 12 bases; junction bases outside the gene matches: 5. The CDR3 has 12 residues. CDR3 sequence (DNA): TGTGCCAGCAGCTGGACAGGGTTTGGGCAGTTCTTC. This codes for CASSWTGFGQFF.

This clone has more than one count but fewer than ten. The chain recombines TRBV23-1 with TRBJ1-1; unclear D gene. TRBV23-1 is reported as an ORF; its role is uncertain. The CDR3 is made up of 13 amino acids. The germline V and J ends were trimmed by 0 bases and 7 bases, with 9 bases remaining between them. This CDR3 reads CASSQSPRYEAFF. The DNA for the CDR3 is TGCGCCAGCAGTCAATCGCCACGGTATGAAGCTTTCTTT.

The V and J genes are TRBV7-9 and TRBJ2-1, with D possibly being TRBD2 (5 bases). The CDR3 sequence is 12 residues long. Germline V gene data show CDR1 as SEHNR and CDR2 as FQNEAQ (reference sequence). Trimming stripped 4 bases from V and 7 bases from J, with 8 bases between. The CDR3 is CASSSSGNEQFF. CDR3 coding DNA: TGTGCCAGCAGCTCCTCGGGGAATGAGCAGTTCTTC.

V is TRBV19 and J is TRBJ1-5; D perhaps matches TRBD1 (6 bases). CDR1 is LNHDA, CDR2 SQIVND, per germline (reference sequence). The V and J ends lost 8 bases and 8 bases respectively, with 19 bases between them. This CDR3 is built from 14 residues. The CDR3 region is CASGRSGGAEPQHF. DNA of the CDR3: TGTGCCAGTGGGCGTTCGGGGGGCGCTGAGCCCCAGCATTTT.

This sequence joins TRBV5-4 and TRBJ2-5; a weak D match, TRBD2 (5 bases). Germline CDR1 SGHNT, CDR2 YYREEE (reference sequence). V was cut by 4 bases and J by 0 bases, with 13 bases left in between. The CDR3 runs to 15 residues. CDR3 in DNA: TGTGCCAGCAGCGTGAATAGCGCGTACCAAGAGACCCAGTACTTC. It translates to CASSVNSAYQETQYF.

J is TRBJ2-2 and V is TRBV29-1, with 9 bases that match TRBD2. The CDR3 loop spans 13 amino acids. From germline, CDR1 is SQVTM and CDR2 ANQGSEA. V trimming: 3 bases; J trimming: 6 bases; junction bases outside the gene matches: 2. The CDR3 protein is CSVEAGGSGELFF. In DNA, the CDR3 is TGCAGCGTTGAGGCGGGAGGGTCCGGGGAGCTGTTTTTT.

The chain recombines TRBV5-1 with TRBJ2-3; possible D gene TRBD1, 5 bases. Germline loops: CDR1 SGHRS, CDR2 YFSETQ. The CDR3 sequence is 16 residues long. V was trimmed by 4 bases and J by 0 bases, leaving 15 bases between them. The CDR3: CASSPSDRSSTDTQYF. CDR3 in DNA: TGCGCCAGCAGCCCGTCCGACAGATCTAGCACAGATACGCAGTATTTT.

The chain uses TRBV13 and TRBJ2-3; TRBD1 matches at 7 bases. V lost 5 bases to trimming and J lost 4 bases; unmatched junction nucleotides: 12. The germline CDR1 and CDR2 sequences are PRHDT and FYEKMQ (reference sequence). The CDR3 runs to 16 residues. CDR3 sequence reads: CASSQPDKGAADTQYF. CDR3 bases: TGTGCCAGCAGCCAGCCCGACAAGGGGGCGGCAGATACGCAGTATTTT.

DNA of the CDR3: TGTGCCAGCAGTGACCCCCGGAACAGCCTATATGGCTACACCTTC. The encoded protein is CASSDPRNSLYGYTF. The chain employs TRBV2 and TRBJ1-2; no clear D gene. V was trimmed by 3 bases and J by 5 bases, leaving 16 bases between them. Germline V gene sequence: CDR1 SNHLY, CDR2 FYNNEI. CDR3 length: 15 residues.